Presented here are 30 T cell receptor beta chains from one specimen sequenced in a study of T cell changes during pregnancy in multiple sclerosis. Generated by immunoSEQ multiplex PCR, the TCRdb table keeps only in-frame clones and is missing some. The profile covers tens of thousands of clones, with around nine tenths appearing a single time and 0.5% taken by the ten largest. The sample consisted of CD4+ T cells from peripheral blood mononuclear cells, taken in the third trimester of pregnancy. The receptors were gathered from a female donor with multiple sclerosis, enrolled in a pregnancy study.

The chain joins TRBV5-1 to TRBJ1-3, with D maybe TRBD1 (6 bases). Germline-derived CDR1 and CDR2 are SGHRS and YFSETQ. Trimming took off 0 bases at V and 0 bases at J, with 13 bases between the two ends. The CDR3 runs 17 residues. In nucleotides, the CDR3 is TGCGCCAGCAGCTTGGGGGGGGGCAGGAGCTCTGGAAACACCATATATTTT. It encodes CASSLGGGRSSGNTIYF.

The V and J genes are TRBV19 and TRBJ2-5; possible D gene TRBD1, 6 bases. CDR3 length: 14 amino acids. Germline V lookup: CDR1 LNHDA, CDR2 SQIVND (reference sequence). V dropped 7 bases and J dropped 2 bases, with 14 bases sitting between them. In DNA form, the CDR3 reads TGTGCCAGTACCACCACAGGGCCGCAAGAGACCCAGTACTTC. It encodes CASTTTGPQETQYF.

The chain combines TRBV6-6 with TRBJ1-2; D gene ambiguous. CDR3 length: 11 amino acids. Germline V gene data show CDR1 as MNHNY and CDR2 as SVGAGI (reference sequence). The germline V and J ends were trimmed by 10 bases and 8 bases, with 14 bases remaining between them. The CDR3 region has the DNA TGTGCCATCAACTCGGGTGTCGGCTACACCTTC. Translating gives CAINSGVGYTF.

The chain combines TRBV9 with TRBJ2-1; 12 positions match TRBD2. V dropped 0 bases and J dropped 2; count of bases not matched to a gene: 3. The CDR3 consists of 17 residues. CDR1 and CDR2 from the germline V gene are SGDLS and YYNGEE. This CDR3 is CASSVVPSGGAYNEQFF. In nucleotides, the CDR3 is TGTGCCAGCAGCGTAGTTCCTAGCGGGGGGGCCTACAATGAGCAGTTCTTC.

V is TRBV4-2 and J is TRBJ1-4; no clear D gene. Trimming removed 6 bases at V and 7 bases at J, with 15 bases between. Germline-derived CDR1 and CDR2 are LGHNA and YNFKEQ. CDR3 size: 14 residues. The CDR3 sequence: CASSPAVYREKLFF. The CDR3 bases are TGTGCCAGCAGTCCGGCGGTCTACCGTGAAAAACTGTTTTTT.

This rearrangement joins TRBV6-1 to TRBJ2-1; TRBD2 matches at 9 bases. The CDR3 loop spans 15 amino acids. V shed 6 bases and J 2 bases; nucleotides not matched to a gene: 5. Germline CDR1 MNHNS, CDR2 SASEGT. The CDR3, as DNA: TGTGCCAGCAGCCCCGTAGCGGGGGCCTACAATGAGCAGTTCTTC. Translated, it gives CASSPVAGAYNEQFF.

J is TRBJ2-3 and V is TRBV9; TRBD2 aligns across 11 bases. The CDR3 extends over 16 amino acids. J gave up 1 base and V 3 bases, and 4 bases lay outside the gene matches. Germline lookup yields CDR1 SGDLS and CDR2 YYNGEE. The CDR3 nucleotides are TGTGCCAGCAGCGCTTTAGCGGGGGGGGGCACAGATACGCAGTATTTT. It codes for CASSALAGGGTDTQYF.

The rearrangement joins TRBV6-1 to TRBJ2-2; D gene unclear. The CDR3 spans 14 residues. Germline V lookup: CDR1 MNHNS, CDR2 SASEGT. V was pared by 7 bases and J by 4 bases, with 13 bases between. This chain's CDR3 is CASTPEIVTGELFF. The CDR3 region has the DNA TGTGCCAGCACCCCCGAGATCGTCACCGGGGAGCTGTTTTTT.

The chain recombines TRBV19 with TRBJ2-5; 9 nucleotides align to TRBD1. Per germline, CDR1 LNHDA and CDR2 SQIVND (reference sequence). The V and J ends lost 3 bases and 13 bases, in that order; junction bases with no gene match: 9. This CDR3 is 13 amino acids long. Here the CDR3 DNA reads TGTGCCAGTAGTATTAGGGGAGGGGACAGGGTGTACTTC. As protein: CASSIRGGDRVYF. Drawing the rest from reference TRBV19 and TRBJ2-5, the complete variable domain is DGGITQSPKYLFRKEGQNVTLSCEQNLNHDAMYWYRQDPGQGLRLIYYSQIVNDFQKGDIAEGYSVSREKKESFPLTVTSAQKNPTAFYLCASSIRGGDRVYFGPGTRLLVL.

The CDR3 is CASSVVGRGTEAFF. CDR3 bases: TGTGCCAGCAGCGTAGTTGGCAGGGGGACTGAAGCTTTCTTT. This chain joins TRBV9 and TRBJ1-1; 7 positions match TRBD1. The CDR3 sequence is 14 residues long. Germline trimming cut 0 bases from V and 5 bases from J; bases unmatched to any gene: 4. Per germline, CDR1 SGDLS and CDR2 YYNGEE.

V gene TRBV29-1 combines with J gene TRBJ2-2, with a tentative D call TRBD1 (6 bases). Trimming took off 3 bases at V and 1 base at J, with 6 bases between the two ends. The CDR3 runs to 13 residues. The germline CDR1 and CDR2 sequences are SQVTM and ANQGSEA. The CDR3 spells CSVDRGNTGELFF. Written as DNA, the CDR3 is TGCAGCGTTGACAGGGGGAACACCGGGGAGCTGTTTTTT.

Concerning this clone itself: The same CDR3 arises from other DNA sequences in this sample as well. The chain joins TRBV18 to TRBJ1-1; no clear D. This CDR3 is built from 14 residues. The germline V gene encodes CDR1 KGHSH and CDR2 LQKENI. Trimming removed 2 bases from V and 0 bases from J, with 7 bases in between. CDR3 residues: CASSPGQLNTEAFF. CDR3 coding DNA: TGTGCCAGCTCACCAGGGCAGTTGAACACTGAAGCTTTCTTT.

The chain links TRBV7-8 to TRBJ2-3; the match to TRBD2 covers 10 bases. Trimming removed 2 bases from V and 4 bases from J; junction bases left unmatched: 3. Germline V gene lookup returns CDR1 SGHVS and CDR2 FQNEAQ. The CDR3 length is 15 residues. CDR3 protein: CASSLSGGAADTQYF. Written as DNA, the CDR3 is TGTGCCAGCAGCTTAAGCGGGGGGGCCGCAGATACGCAGTATTTT.

The chain joins TRBV10-3 to TRBJ2-2; TRBD1 agrees at 8 bases. Per germline, CDR1 ENHRY and CDR2 SYGVKD. The CDR3 is 16 residues long. The junction had 7 bases not matched to a gene; V was cut back by 0 bases and J by 7 bases. The CDR3 is CAISESPGQASGELFF. The CDR3 DNA sequence: TGTGCCATCAGTGAGTCTCCGGGACAGGCGAGCGGGGAGCTGTTTTTT.

The chain uses TRBV7-3 and TRBJ1-1; D possibly corresponds to TRBD1 (6 bases). V lost 4 bases to trimming and J lost 2 bases, with 14 bases between them. The CDR3 loop spans 15 amino acids. Germline V lookup: CDR1 SGHTA, CDR2 FQGTGA. This CDR3 reads CASSSQGTLNTEAFF. In DNA form, the CDR3 reads TGTGCCAGCAGCTCCCAGGGGACGCTCAACACTGAAGCTTTCTTT.

This chain links TRBV5-6 with TRBJ1-2; no definite D call. The V gene lost 7 bases and the J gene lost 8 bases, with 12 bases spanning the gap. This CDR3 contains 11 residues. The V gene's germline CDR1 is SGHDT and CDR2 YYEEEE. The CDR3 nucleotides are TGTGCCAGCGGAGACCCGGGGGGCTACACCTTC. It encodes CASGDPGGYTF.

The chain couples TRBV6-6 to TRBJ2-1; tentatively, D is TRBD1 (5 bases). The germline V gene has CDR1 MNHNY and CDR2 SVGAGI (reference sequence). The CDR3 covers 16 residues. Trimming left V 0 bases short and J 6 bases short, with 15 bases between. CDR3 loop: CASSYSGKGNRNEQFF. The CDR3 DNA sequence: TGTGCCAGCAGTTACTCGGGCAAGGGGAATCGCAATGAGCAGTTCTTC.

The rearrangement uses TRBV10-3 and TRBJ1-1; no clear D gene. Trimming removed 6 bases at V and 0 bases at J, with 14 bases between. CDR1 and CDR2 (germline): ENHRY, SYGVKD. There are 15 residues in the CDR3. CDR3 bases: TGTGCCATCAGATCCCCTGGTGCGATGAACACTGAAGCTTTCTTT. This codes for CAIRSPGAMNTEAFF.

V and J are TRBV2 and TRBJ1-1, with D hard to call. With 0 bases removed from V and 3 bases from J, the gap between germline ends came to 8 bases. The CDR3 totals 14 residues. The germline CDR1 and CDR2 sequences are SNHLY and FYNNEI. The CDR3 DNA reads TGTGCCAGCAGTGAAGCGCACAGTGACACTGAAGCTTTCTTT. It encodes CASSEAHSDTEAFF.

The gene calls are TRBV4-2 and TRBJ2-4; no reliable D call. The CDR3 has 14 residues. CDR1 LGHNA and CDR2 YNFKEQ come from the germline V gene. Trimming took off 1 base at V and 8 bases at J, with 12 bases between the two ends. The CDR3 bases are TGTGCCAGCAGCCAAGTTACTGTAACGGACATTCAGTACTTC. Its protein product is CASSQVTVTDIQYF.

The chain links TRBV5-8 to TRBJ1-1, with 7 positions matching TRBD1. This CDR3 is built from 14 residues. Germline CDR1 is SGHTS and CDR2 is YDEGEE. Germline trimming cut 0 bases from V and 5 bases from J; bases unmatched to any gene: 4. CDR3 protein: CASSLVTGDTEAFF. DNA for the CDR3: TGTGCCAGCAGCTTGGTAACAGGGGATACTGAAGCTTTCTTT.

This clone is judged medium-sized. Here the CDR3 DNA reads TGTGCCAGCTCACCGGGGACAGGGGACTACGAGCAGTACTTC. As protein: CASSPGTGDYEQYF. The genes are TRBV18 and TRBJ2-7; 10 bases are a match to TRBD1. The CDR3 has 14 residues. V trimming: 3 bases; J trimming: 3 bases; junction bases outside the gene matches: 2. In germline, CDR1 is KGHSH, CDR2 LQKENI.

The CDR3 reads CASTTSGSYNEQFF. The CDR3 nucleotides are TGTGCCAGCACCACTAGCGGCTCCTACAATGAGCAGTTCTTC. The rearrangement links TRBV6-1 to TRBJ2-1; 8 bases are a match to TRBD2. The CDR3 has 14 residues. CDR1 and CDR2 (germline): MNHNS, SASEGT. J was trimmed by 0 bases and V by 7 bases; bases with no gene match: 2.

This chain uses TRBV7-9 with TRBJ1-1; tentatively, D is TRBD1 (5 bases). CDR1 and CDR2 (germline): SEHNR, FQNEAQ (reference sequence). V dropped 7 bases and J dropped 1 base, with 10 bases sitting between them. The CDR3 extends over 13 amino acids. CDR3 residues: CASNHQGNTEAFF. CDR3 DNA: TGTGCCAGCAACCACCAGGGGAACACTGAAGCTTTCTTT.

This chain uses TRBV5-6 with TRBJ2-7; 7 bases fit TRBD1. The V and J ends lost 2 bases and 9 bases, in that order; junction bases with no gene match: 8. CDR3 size: 13 residues. Germline V lookup: CDR1 SGHDT, CDR2 YYEEEE. CDR3 protein: CASSFGTASGQYF. The CDR3 nucleotides are TGTGCCAGCAGCTTTGGGACAGCATCGGGGCAGTACTTC. The variable domain in full, with the rest retrieved from reference TRBV5-6 and TRBJ2-7, is DAGVTQSPTHLIKTRGQQVTLRCSPKSGHDTVSWYQQALGQGPQFIFQYYEEEERQRGNFPDRFSGHQFPNYSSELNVNALLLGDSALYLCASSFGTASGQYFGPGTRLTVT.

The chain combines TRBV7-2 with TRBJ1-1; no clear D gene. Germline lookup yields CDR1 SGHTA and CDR2 FQGNSA. Trimming stripped 4 bases from V and 4 bases from J, with 13 bases between. This CDR3 region has 14 residues. CDR3 sequence: CASSSEVEVTEAFF. CDR3 nucleotide sequence: TGTGCCAGCAGCTCGGAGGTTGAGGTCACTGAAGCTTTCTTT.

The genes are TRBV18 and TRBJ2-3; TRBD1 matches at 7 bases. This CDR3 is 18 amino acids long. J was trimmed by 0 bases and V by 2 bases; bases with no gene match: 11. Germline lookup yields CDR1 KGHSH and CDR2 LQKENI. CDR3 sequence: CASSPLGKGAQSTDTQYF. The CDR3 region has the DNA TGTGCCAGCTCACCATTGGGAAAGGGGGCGCAAAGCACAGATACGCAGTATTTT.

The rearrangement uses TRBV18 and TRBJ2-7, with D hard to call. The V end lost 6 bases, the J end lost 1 base, and 4 bases lay between the germline ends. This CDR3 region has 11 residues. Germline CDR1 and CDR2: KGHSH and LQKENI. The CDR3 loop reads CASSHSYEQYF. CDR3 DNA sequence: TGTGCCAGCTCTCATTCCTACGAGCAGTACTTC.

The chain employs TRBV5-1 and TRBJ1-1, with 8 bases matching TRBD1. Germline lookup yields CDR1 SGHRS and CDR2 YFSETQ. V lost 2 bases, J lost 10 bases, and 7 bases stayed unmatched. This CDR3 is built from 13 residues. The CDR3 here is CASSLTGGYGAFF. CDR3 DNA sequence: TGCGCCAGCAGCTTAACAGGGGGTTATGGAGCTTTCTTT.

As to this clone: Compared with germline, one end of the junction differs, possibly owing to a read error. This chain joins TRBV7-7 and TRBJ2-7; D is perhaps TRBD1 (6 bases). Germline loops: CDR1 SSHAT, CDR2 FNYEAQ (reference sequence). CDR3 size: 16 residues. CDR3 in DNA: TGTGCTAGCAGCCCGTTTCCTCAGGGGCGACCCTACGAGCAGTACTTC. It codes for CASSPFPQGRPYEQYF.